The 26 T cell receptor beta chains in this list originate from one sample, sequenced in a study of Tregs in tolerant kidney transplant recipients. Profiled with immunoSEQ multiplex PCR; TCRdb holds only in-frame clones, not every one. This sample carries tens of thousands of clones, around nine tenths of them seen once, and the ten largest clones take approximately 0.4%. Material: CD4+ T cells from blood, obtained before the transplant. The receptors were sampled from a human donor who received a combined kidney and bone marrow transplant.

J is TRBJ2-7 and V is TRBV11-2; D is perhaps TRBD2 (5 bases). V dropped 7 bases and J dropped 2 bases, with 12 bases sitting between them. The CDR3 length is 13 residues. Germline CDR1 SGHAT, CDR2 FQNNGV. The CDR3 spells CASTGRGTYEQYF. The CDR3 DNA reads as TGTGCCAGCACCGGACGAGGGACCTACGAGCAGTACTTC.

The V and J genes are TRBV6-5 and TRBJ1-1; maybe TRBD1 (6 bases). Trimming removed 6 bases from V and 8 bases from J, with 19 bases in between. Germline assignment: CDR1 MNHEY and CDR2 SVGAGI. This CDR3 has 14 residues. The CDR3 DNA reads as TGTGCCAGCAGACGGGAGGACAGAGAGGGAGAAGCTTTCTTT. Residues: CASRREDREGEAFF.

V gene TRBV28 combines with J gene TRBJ1-5; D is perhaps TRBD1 (5 bases). Per the germline V gene, CDR1 is MDHEN and CDR2 is SYDVKM. V was shortened by 3 bases and J by 6 bases, with 12 bases between the two germline ends. CDR3 size: 14 residues. The CDR3 DNA reads TGTGCCAGCAGTTTCAGCGGGGCTGGTCAGCCCCAGCATTTT. Protein sequence: CASSFSGAGQPQHF.

CDR3 sequence reads: CASSLEFTGEQYF. In DNA, the CDR3 is TGCGCCAGCAGCTTGGAGTTTACGGGCGAGCAGTACTTC. The chain couples TRBV5-1 to TRBJ2-7; the D is unclear. With 0 bases removed from V and 6 bases from J, the gap between germline ends came to 10 bases. CDR1 SGHRS and CDR2 YFSETQ come from the germline V gene. This CDR3 contains 13 residues.

V usage is TRBV6-1 and J usage is TRBJ2-7; D might be TRBD1 (5 bases). V was cut by 2 bases and J by 5 bases, with 7 bases left in between. CDR1 and CDR2 (germline): MNHNS, SASEGT. This CDR3 is 12 amino acids long. The CDR3 region has the DNA TGTGCCAGCAGTGAACAGGACAACGAGCAGTACTTC. The encoded protein is CASSEQDNEQYF.

The genes are TRBV4-1 and TRBJ1-1; no reliable D call. The CDR3 loop spans 13 amino acids. The germline V gene encodes CDR1 MGHRA and CDR2 YSYEKL. V dropped 0 bases and J dropped 4 bases, with 6 bases sitting between them. The CDR3: CASSQEFRTEAFF. CDR3 in DNA: TGCGCCAGCAGCCAAGAGTTCCGCACTGAAGCTTTCTTT.

The chain uses TRBV5-1 and TRBJ1-1; D remains unclear. The CDR3 is made up of 17 amino acids. Trimming removed 1 base at V and 2 bases at J, with 18 bases between. Per the germline V gene, CDR1 is SGHRS and CDR2 is YFSETQ. This chain's CDR3 is CASSLSAQLTRNTEAFF. The CDR3 region has the DNA TGCGCCAGCAGCTTGTCCGCACAGCTTACGAGAAACACTGAAGCTTTCTTT.

The genes are TRBV28 and TRBJ1-5; no reliable D call. Germline values: CDR1 MDHEN, CDR2 SYDVKM. The CDR3 spans 15 residues. Trimming pared 6 bases from V and 2 bases from J, leaving 14 bases between. This CDR3 is CASSPGSEGNQPQHF. Here the CDR3 DNA reads TGTGCCAGCAGCCCGGGATCCGAGGGCAATCAGCCCCAGCATTTT.

The chain employs TRBV6-5 and TRBJ2-3, with TRBD2 matching 12 bases. The J segment lost 5 bases and the V segment lost 2 bases, leaving 5 bases of the junction unmatched. The germline V gene has CDR1 MNHEY and CDR2 SVGAGI. This CDR3 comprises 16 residues. The CDR3, as DNA: TGTGCCAGCAGTTACCGACTAGCGGGAGATGGAGATACGCAGTATTTT. This codes for CASSYRLAGDGDTQYF.

This chain connects TRBV29-1 to TRBJ1-1; D uncertain. Germline-derived CDR1 and CDR2 are SQVTM and ANQGSEA. Trimming shortened V by 7 bases and J by 1 base, and 13 bases separated the two germline ends. The length of the CDR3 is 13 residues. For the CDR3, the DNA is TGCAGCGAGGGAGGTCCGGGGAACACTGAAGCTTTCTTT. This codes for CSEGGPGNTEAFF.

The gene calls are TRBV9 and TRBJ2-3; D is possibly TRBD2 (6 bases). Trimming removed 4 bases from V and 1 base from J, with 13 bases in between. CDR3 length equals 15 residues. The germline CDR1 and CDR2 sequences are SGDLS and YYNGEE. In DNA form, the CDR3 reads TGTGCCAGCAGCCCCCGGAGGGCCGGCACAGATACGCAGTATTTT. The encoded protein is CASSPRRAGTDTQYF.

The V call is TRBV29-1, the J call TRBJ2-1; TRBD2 might be the D (6 bases). Germline CDR1 and CDR2: SQVTM and ANQGSEA. V was pared by 0 bases and J by 12 bases, with 12 bases between. There are 12 residues in the CDR3. Here the CDR3 DNA reads TGCAGCGTTGAAGATCACGGGGGAGGGCAGTTCTTC. Its translation: CSVEDHGGGQFF.

The chain carries TRBV6-1 and TRBJ2-3; 15 positions match TRBD2. This CDR3 has 19 amino acids. Germline values: CDR1 MNHNS, CDR2 SASEGT. Trimming took 3 bases from V and 3 from J; bases not matched to a gene: 10. Here the CDR3 reads CASSESWTSGRARTDTQYF. DNA of the CDR3: TGTGCCAGCAGTGAGTCCTGGACTAGCGGGAGGGCCAGGACAGATACGCAGTATTTT.

The CDR3 DNA reads TGTGCCAGCAGCGGGCAGGGGCGGAACACCGGGGAGCTGTTTTTT. This gives the protein CASSGQGRNTGELFF. This chain links TRBV11-3 with TRBJ2-2, with D tentatively TRBD1 (6 bases). Germline V gene data show CDR1 as SGHNT and CDR2 as YENEEA. V was clipped by 5 bases and J by 1 base, with 11 bases between them. This CDR3 comprises 15 residues.

The V and J genes are TRBV7-2 and TRBJ2-7; no clear D. The CDR3 extends over 15 amino acids. Germline V gives CDR1 SGHTA, CDR2 FQGNSA. Deletions cut 1 base from V and 3 bases from J, with 13 bases between. The CDR3 DNA reads TGTGCCAGCAGCTTAGGACAAGCTTCTATCTACGAGCAGTACTTC. As protein: CASSLGQASIYEQYF.

Only a few counts were recorded for this clone. The chain carries TRBV7-2 and TRBJ1-5, with D uncertain. The CDR3 totals 15 residues. V shed 9 bases and J shed 0 bases, with 15 bases lying between them. Per the germline V gene, CDR1 is SGHTA and CDR2 is FQGNSA. Written as DNA, the CDR3 is TGTGCCAGTTCGCCTATCCGCGATAGCAATCAGCCCCAGCATTTT. Translation gives CASSPIRDSNQPQHF.

The chain joins TRBV28 to TRBJ1-5; D possibly corresponds to TRBD1 (6 bases). CDR3 length: 12 amino acids. Looked up from germline, CDR1 is MDHEN and CDR2 is SYDVKM. The V gene lost 10 bases and the J gene lost 3 bases, with 10 bases spanning the gap. The CDR3 reads CATRDNNQPQHF. CDR3 sequence (DNA): TGTGCCACCCGGGACAACAATCAGCCCCAGCATTTT.

The chain is built from TRBV15 and TRBJ1-1, with D unclear. Germline values: CDR1 LNHNV, CDR2 YYDKDF (reference sequence). The CDR3 loop spans 15 amino acids. The V gene lost 0 bases and the J gene lost 0 bases, with 8 bases spanning the gap. Written as DNA, the CDR3 is TGTGCCACCAGCAGAGATAGAGGGCTGAACACTGAAGCTTTCTTT. Translation gives CATSRDRGLNTEAFF.

The chain uses TRBV28 and TRBJ1-4, with no clear D. Trimming took off 2 bases at V and 5 bases at J, with 6 bases between the two ends. This CDR3 has 13 residues. Germline loops: CDR1 MDHEN, CDR2 SYDVKM. As DNA, the CDR3 is TGTGCCAGCAGTTTAATACAGAATGAAAAACTGTTTTTT. Its translation: CASSLIQNEKLFF.

The rearrangement joins TRBV4-3 to TRBJ1-5; D is possibly TRBD1 (6 bases). The CDR3 length is 15 residues. V lost 0 bases to trimming and J lost 3 bases, with 9 bases between them. Germline CDR1 LGHNA, CDR2 YSLEER. The CDR3 DNA reads as TGCGCCAGCAGCCAAGAACAGGGATTCAATCAGCCCCAGCATTTT. Protein: CASSQEQGFNQPQHF.

This chain connects TRBV10-3 to TRBJ2-7, with D maybe TRBD2 (5 bases). CDR1 and CDR2 from the germline V gene are ENHRY and SYGVKD. The CDR3 runs to 15 residues. Trimming took off 7 bases at V and 0 bases at J, with 16 bases between the two ends. CDR3: CAITSRTGSSYEQYF. CDR3 sequence (DNA): TGTGCCATCACCTCCCGGACGGGGAGCTCCTACGAGCAGTACTTC.

V gene TRBV28 combines with J gene TRBJ2-7; a possible D gene is TRBD2 (5 bases). Trimming took off 5 bases at V and 0 bases at J, with 14 bases between the two ends. This CDR3 has 15 amino acids. Germline-derived CDR1 and CDR2 are MDHEN and SYDVKM. The CDR3 sequence: CASSVTGKSSYEQYF. CDR3 coding DNA: TGTGCCAGCAGTGTTACGGGAAAAAGCTCCTACGAGCAGTACTTC.

The rearrangement joins TRBV7-6 to TRBJ2-2; D is unclear. Germline V gene lookup returns CDR1 SGHVS and CDR2 FNYEAQ. This CDR3 comprises 15 residues. Trimming removed 5 bases at V and 5 bases at J, with 15 bases between. The CDR3 sequence is CASSRQVVGTGELFF. For the CDR3, the DNA is TGTGCCAGCAGCCGCCAGGTGGTCGGAACCGGGGAGCTGTTTTTT. The full variable domain, with the rest looked up from reference TRBV7-6 and TRBJ2-2, is GAGVSQSPRYKVTKRGQDVALRCDPISGHVSLYWYRQALGQGPEFLTYFNYEAQQDKSGLPNDRFSAERPEGSISTLTIQRTEQRDSAMYRCASSRQVVGTGELFFGEGSRLTVL.

This sequence joins TRBV2 and TRBJ2-5; maybe TRBD1 (5 bases). The CDR3 has 11 residues. Between the trimmed V and J ends, which lost 7 bases and 5 bases, there was a span of 8 bases. The germline CDR1 and CDR2 sequences are SNHLY and FYNNEI. CDR3 sequence (DNA): TGTGCCAGCAAGCAGGGTGAGACCCAGTACTTC. It specifies CASKQGETQYF. Full variable domain (rest looked up from reference TRBV2 and TRBJ2-5): EPEVTQTPSHQVTQMGQEVILRCVPISNHLYFYWYRQILGQKVEFLVSFYNNEISEKSEIFDDQFSVERPDGSNFTLKIRSTKLEDSAMYFCASKQGETQYFGPGTRLLVL.

This chain links TRBV7-2 with TRBJ2-7; 9 bases line up with TRBD2. CDR3 length: 15 amino acids. J was trimmed by 4 bases and V by 2 bases; bases with no gene match: 6. Germline V CDR1 and CDR2: SGHTA, FQGNSA. CDR3 sequence: CASSLPSGIGYEQYF. CDR3 nucleotides: TGTGCCAGCAGCTTACCTAGCGGGATCGGGTACGAGCAGTACTTC.

This clone was observed a single time. This chain connects TRBV13 to TRBJ2-6, with D uncertain. Germline V lookup: CDR1 PRHDT, CDR2 FYEKMQ (reference sequence). The CDR3 runs 15 residues. The V end lost 5 bases, the J end lost 4 bases, and 12 bases lay between the germline ends. Here the CDR3 DNA reads TGTGCCAGCAGCGGAGTTTTGAGAGGGGCCAACGTCCTGACTTTC. It is translated as CASSGVLRGANVLTF. Using reference TRBV13 and TRBJ2-6 for the parts outside the CDR3, the full variable domain is AAGVIQSPRHLIKEKRETATLKCYPIPRHDTVYWYQQGPGQDPQFLISFYEKMQSDKGSIPDRFSAQQFSDYHSELNMSSLELGDSALYFCASSGVLRGANVLTFGAGSRLTVL.